This is a list of T cell receptor beta chains from one sample in a study of blood T cell repertoires in COVID-19. The method was immunoSEQ multiplex PCR; TCRdb's version includes in-frame clones alone and lacks a portion of them. This sample has over 70,000 clones, with approximately 93% found just once. The sample consisted of peripheral blood. The receptors were sampled from a man between 50 and 59 years old with COVID-19, enrolled during active disease. Both conserved end residues are part of each CDR3. Each record gives: V gene, CDR3 protein.

>TRBV5-1
CASSLRGGEAFF
>TRBV7-3
CASSSGQNTEAFF
>TRBV19
CASSPTQGGPGYTF
>TRBV7-2
CASSSRLEREQYF
>TRBV5-4
CASSLRGTNYGYTF
>TRBV7-9
CASSLTVVGDRTQYF
>TRBV9
CASSVDEGRRTSGYTF
>TRBV3-1/TRBV3-2
CASSQFQTGREKLFF
>TRBV20-1
CSASGLGGTDTQYF
>TRBV29-1
CSAGTAYEQYF
>TRBV19
CASSIQGRGPYNEQFF
>TRBV24-1
CATSATGHTQYF
>TRBV19
CASSRGQDNTEAFF
>TRBV6-5
CASSQFGDHQETQYF
>TRBV18
CASSPRDGGETQYF
>TRBV4-2
CASSQDGRKQETQYF
>TRBV5-6
CASSLTVSYTF
>TRBV7-9
CASSLTGSSYEQYF
>TRBV3-1/TRBV3-2
CASSQGTGSDTQYF
>TRBV5-1
CASSWTGGGTDTQYF
>TRBV3-1/TRBV3-2
CASSQGGNGNQPQHF
>TRBV4-3
CASSQSSGMSYEQYF
>TRBV5-1
CASSFDINGELFF
>TRBV7-3
CASSRAGGSTDTQYF
>TRBV27
CASSLSGALGQDTQYF
>TRBV7-9
CASSRTIVDEQYF
>TRBV3-1/TRBV3-2
CASSQDPRTGVNGYTF
>TRBV24-1
CATSDRRQGQETQYF
>TRBV9
CASSVGGYTEAFF